These T cell receptor beta chains were read from a single sample in a study of Graves' ophthalmopathy and Graves' hyperthyroidism. TCRdb redid the calling of the multiplex PCR reads with MiXCR, one entry per CDR3 protein. The repertoire holds fewer than 600,000 distinct CDR3 sequences, with roughly an eighth as singletons. Specimen: blood. These receptors all stem from a woman aged 25-40 years with Graves' ophthalmopathy. Both conserved end residues are part of each CDR3. Fields, in order: V gene, CDR3 protein.

V: TRBV27
CDR3: CASSFWGAQGANYGYTF

V: TRBV18
CDR3: CASSPPHTYEQYF

V: TRBV5-8
CDR3: CASSLAEGVGQPQHF

V: TRBV5-1
CDR3: CASSAYGEYEQYF

V: TRBV13
CDR3: CASSLREGRETQYF

V: TRBV2
CDR3: CASGTGSEAFF

V: TRBV5-4
CDR3: CASSLGAGASYEQYF

V: TRBV20-1
CDR3: CSARDSSSYNSPLHF

V: TRBV30
CDR3: CAWTGTYEQYF

V: TRBV11-2
CDR3: CASSLDSFSGYTF

V: TRBV27
CDR3: CASSPYGQVSKETQYF